The sequence of this TCR beta chain was determined in a study of beta chain bispecific antibodies for T cell cancers (dated by TCRdb to the early 2020s). Regarding the study in general: T cells from healthy donors were cocultured with T cell leukemia lines in the presence of bispecific antibodies, after which the depletion of each TRBV family was measured by TRBV sequencing of the surviving cells. On the cell surface, TRBV12 (TRBV12-3) was expressed by Jurkat cells, whereas TRBV5-5 was expressed by HPB-ALL cells. Overall study results and their limits: Every sequenced sample was a mix of normal T cells and leukemia cell line cells, and most of the targeted TRBV signal originated from the leukemia cells instead of the normal T cells. Cross-reactivity of the anti-TRBV5-5 antibody with TRBV5-6 was attributed to high sequence similarity between the two genes.

This clonotype was recorded a few times. The clone's antigen remains unknown. No much larger clonotype is one base removed from it; base qualities were not supplied. Libraries incorporated unique molecular identifier barcodes, which were used to quantify clonotypes. Qiagen AllPrep DNA/RNA Micro kits were used to isolate total RNA, and an Agilent TapeStation was used to check RNA quality. TCR beta libraries were constructed by 5' RACE, in which cDNA synthesis was followed by two PCR steps with TCR beta constant-region gene-specific primers. Sequencing of the TCR beta libraries was performed on an Illumina MiSeq platform. The original pipeline was this. MIGEC, MiXCR and VDJtools were used to process the reads. The frequency of each clonotype was calculated as the fraction of all unique molecular identifiers in the sample that belonged to that clonotype. Nonfunctional TRBV genes classified in IMGT as pseudogenes or open reading frames, such as TRBV1, TRBV12-1 and TRBV21, were excluded. TCRdb reran the public reads through fastp at Q25 and MiXCR, keeping productive beta chains. Every distinct CDR3 protein forms one entry, paired with its most common genes and DNA. None of the V and J calls come from the authors' own analysis; TCRdb made them. This sample has tens of thousands of distinct CDR3 sequences in its table, and roughly 2.6% of those were observed once. Jointly, the top ten make up around 30% of the sample.

V is cut by 0 bases and J by 5 bases, and the space between the germline ends is 5 bases. The CDR1 and CDR2 encoded by the germline V gene are SGHAT and FQNNGV. Taken from cysteine to phenylalanine, the CDR3 has 12 residues. The sequence is cut down to CDR3 DNA, 36 bases in frame from base 1. T cells were expanded from blood mononuclear cells with anti-CD3 antibody OKT3 or CD3/CD28 Dynabeads for two to three days. The expanded T cells were grown in RPMI 1640 containing approximately 10% fetal bovine serum, recombinant human IL-2 (approximately 91 IU/ml) and IL-7 (around 5 ng/ml). Each coculture mixed about 50,000 target cells and about 50,000 normal T cells with bispecific antibody in 85 to 100 ul and was incubated at 37 degrees C for 15 to 20 hours. Every bispecific antibody was made of two single-chain variable fragments expressed in a single-chain diabody format with a His tag. Effector T cells came from healthy human donors; peripheral blood mononuclear cells were isolated from leukapheresis samples by Ficoll density gradient centrifugation.

The sequence is built from TRBV11-2 and TRBJ2-7, with the D gene call left open. This receptor was identified in a human donor in good health. Some clones in this sample may be carry-over from other donors' samples. Input material: healthy donor T cells cultured with leukemia cells. Read as DNA, the sequence is TGTGCCAGCAGCTTAGATCGCGACGAGCAGTACTTC. Translated, it reads CASSLDRDEQYF.